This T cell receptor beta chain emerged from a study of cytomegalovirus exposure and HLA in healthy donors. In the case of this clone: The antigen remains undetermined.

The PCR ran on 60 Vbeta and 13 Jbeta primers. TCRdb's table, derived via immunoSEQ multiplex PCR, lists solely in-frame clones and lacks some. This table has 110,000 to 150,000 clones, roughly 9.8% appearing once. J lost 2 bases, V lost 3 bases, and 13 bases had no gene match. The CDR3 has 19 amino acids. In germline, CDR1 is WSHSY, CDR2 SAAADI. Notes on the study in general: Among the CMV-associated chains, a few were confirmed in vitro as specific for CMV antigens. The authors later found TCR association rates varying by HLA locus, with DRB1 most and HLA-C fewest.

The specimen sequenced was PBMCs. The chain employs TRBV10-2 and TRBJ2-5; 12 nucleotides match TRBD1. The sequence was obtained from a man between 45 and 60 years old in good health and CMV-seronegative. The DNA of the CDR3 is TGCGCCAGCAGTGAATACGGGACAGGGGGCTCAGTAGGGCAAGAGACCCAGTACTTC. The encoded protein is CASSEYGTGGSVGQETQYF.